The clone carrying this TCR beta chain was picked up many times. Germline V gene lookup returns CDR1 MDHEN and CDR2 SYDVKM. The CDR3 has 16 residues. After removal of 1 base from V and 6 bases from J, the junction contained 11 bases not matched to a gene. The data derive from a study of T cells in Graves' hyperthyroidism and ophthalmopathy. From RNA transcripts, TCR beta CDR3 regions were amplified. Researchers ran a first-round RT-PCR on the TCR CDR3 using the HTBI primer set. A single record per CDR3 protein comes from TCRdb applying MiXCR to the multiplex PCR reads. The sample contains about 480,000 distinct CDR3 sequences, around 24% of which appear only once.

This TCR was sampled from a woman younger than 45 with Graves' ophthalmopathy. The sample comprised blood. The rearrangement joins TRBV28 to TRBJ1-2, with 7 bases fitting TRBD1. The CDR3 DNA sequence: TGTGCCAGCAGTTTATCTAAGACAGGGATGGGGAATGGCTACACCTTC. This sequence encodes CASSLSKTGMGNGYTF.